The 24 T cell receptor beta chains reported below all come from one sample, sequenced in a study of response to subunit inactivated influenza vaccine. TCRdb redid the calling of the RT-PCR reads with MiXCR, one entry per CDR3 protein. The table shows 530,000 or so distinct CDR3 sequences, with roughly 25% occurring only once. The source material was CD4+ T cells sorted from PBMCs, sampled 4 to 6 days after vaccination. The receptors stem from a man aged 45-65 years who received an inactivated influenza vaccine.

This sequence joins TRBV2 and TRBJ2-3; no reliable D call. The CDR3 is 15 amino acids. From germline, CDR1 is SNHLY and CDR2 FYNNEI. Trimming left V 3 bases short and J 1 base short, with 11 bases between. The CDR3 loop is CASSDRRAGTDTQYF. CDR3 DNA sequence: TGTGCCAGCAGTGATCGGCGAGCCGGCACAGATACGCAGTATTTT. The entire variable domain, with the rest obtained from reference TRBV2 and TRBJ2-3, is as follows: EPEVTQTPSHQVTQMGQEVILRCVPISNHLYFYWYRQILGQKVEFLVSFYNNEISEKSEIFDDQFSVERPDGSNFTLKIRSTKLEDSAMYFCASSDRRAGTDTQYFGPGTRLTVL.

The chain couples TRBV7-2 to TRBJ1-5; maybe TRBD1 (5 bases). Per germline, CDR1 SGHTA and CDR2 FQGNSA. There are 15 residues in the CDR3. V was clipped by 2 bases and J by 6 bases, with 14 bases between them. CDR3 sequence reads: CASSLMWEGAQPQHF. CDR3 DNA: TGTGCCAGCAGCTTAATGTGGGAAGGGGCTCAGCCCCAGCATTTT.

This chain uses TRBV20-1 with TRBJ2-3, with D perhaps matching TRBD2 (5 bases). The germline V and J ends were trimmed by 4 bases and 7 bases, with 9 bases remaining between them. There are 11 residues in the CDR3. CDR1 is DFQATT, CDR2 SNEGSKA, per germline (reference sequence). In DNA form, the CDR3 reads TGCAGTGCTAATGAGGGTCATACGCAGTATTTT. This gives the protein CSANEGHTQYF.

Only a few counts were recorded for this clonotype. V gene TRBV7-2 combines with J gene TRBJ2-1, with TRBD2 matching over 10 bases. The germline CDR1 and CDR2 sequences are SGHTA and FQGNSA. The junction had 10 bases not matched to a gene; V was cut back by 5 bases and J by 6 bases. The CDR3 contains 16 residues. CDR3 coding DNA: TGTGCCAGCAGCCAGAAGAGCGGGAGGGCCGGCAATGAGCAGTTCTTC. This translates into CASSQKSGRAGNEQFF.

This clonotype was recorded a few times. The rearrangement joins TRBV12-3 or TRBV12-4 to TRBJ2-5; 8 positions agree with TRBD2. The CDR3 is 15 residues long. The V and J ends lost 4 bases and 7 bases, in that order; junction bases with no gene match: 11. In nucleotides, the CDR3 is TGTGCCAGCAGTTGGGGAGCGGGAGTGAAGACGACCCAGTACTTC. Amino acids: CASSWGAGVKTTQYF.

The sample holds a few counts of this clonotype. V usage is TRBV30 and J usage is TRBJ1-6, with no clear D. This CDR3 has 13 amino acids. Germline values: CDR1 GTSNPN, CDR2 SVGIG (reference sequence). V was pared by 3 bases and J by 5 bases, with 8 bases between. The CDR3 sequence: CAWREQHNSPLHF. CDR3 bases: TGTGCCTGGAGGGAACAGCATAATTCACCCCTCCACTTT.

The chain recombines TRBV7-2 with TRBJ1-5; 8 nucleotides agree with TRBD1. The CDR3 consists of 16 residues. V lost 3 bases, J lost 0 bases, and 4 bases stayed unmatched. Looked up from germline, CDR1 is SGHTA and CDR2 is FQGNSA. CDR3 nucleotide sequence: TGTGCCAGCAGCTTTACAGGGGGATATAGCAATCAGCCCCAGCATTTT. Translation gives CASSFTGGYSNQPQHF.

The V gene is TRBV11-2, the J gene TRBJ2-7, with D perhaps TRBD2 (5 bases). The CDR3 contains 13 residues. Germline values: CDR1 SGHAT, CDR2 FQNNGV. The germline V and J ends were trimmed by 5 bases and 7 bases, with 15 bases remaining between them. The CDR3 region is CASSRGKPGEQYF. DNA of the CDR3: TGTGCCAGCAGCCGGGGAAAGCCTGGGGAGCAGTACTTC.

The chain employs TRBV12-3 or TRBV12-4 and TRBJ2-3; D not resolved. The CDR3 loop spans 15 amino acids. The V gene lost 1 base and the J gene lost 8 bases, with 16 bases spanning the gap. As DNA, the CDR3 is TGTGCCAGCAGTTTAGAGGCCGGGTCCGTAGGTACGCAGTATTTT. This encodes CASSLEAGSVGTQYF.

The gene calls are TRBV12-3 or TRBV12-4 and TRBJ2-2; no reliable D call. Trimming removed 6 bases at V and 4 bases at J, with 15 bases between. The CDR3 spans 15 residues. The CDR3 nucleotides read TGTGCCAGCAGCGTCGTGTGGGGAATCACCGGGGAGCTGTTTTTT. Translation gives CASSVVWGITGELFF.

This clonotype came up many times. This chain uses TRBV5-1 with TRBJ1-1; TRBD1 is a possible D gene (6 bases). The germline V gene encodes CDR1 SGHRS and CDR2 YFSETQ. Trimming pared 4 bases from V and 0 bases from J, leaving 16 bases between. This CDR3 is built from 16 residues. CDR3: CASSVFPTGLNTEAFF. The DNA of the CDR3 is TGCGCCAGCAGCGTGTTCCCGACAGGCCTGAACACTGAAGCTTTCTTT.

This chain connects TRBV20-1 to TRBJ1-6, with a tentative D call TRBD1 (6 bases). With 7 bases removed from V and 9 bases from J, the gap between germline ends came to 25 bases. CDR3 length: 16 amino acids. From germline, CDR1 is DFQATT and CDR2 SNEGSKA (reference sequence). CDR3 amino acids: CSVLLRDTLVGSPLHF. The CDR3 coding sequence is TGCAGTGTACTCCTTCGGGACACCCTAGTCGGTTCACCCCTCCACTTT.

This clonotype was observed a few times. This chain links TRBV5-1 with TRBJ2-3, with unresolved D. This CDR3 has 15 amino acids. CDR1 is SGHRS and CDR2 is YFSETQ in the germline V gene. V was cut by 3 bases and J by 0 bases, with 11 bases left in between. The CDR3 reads CASSSDDASTDTQYF. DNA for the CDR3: TGCGCCAGCAGCTCGGATGATGCTAGCACAGATACGCAGTATTTT. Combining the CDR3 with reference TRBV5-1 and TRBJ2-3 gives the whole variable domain KAGVTQTPRYLIKTRGQQVTLSCSPISGHRSVSWYQQTPGQGLQFLFEYFSETQRNKGNFPGRFSGRQFSNSRSEMNVSTLELGDSALYLCASSSDDASTDTQYFGPGTRLTVL.

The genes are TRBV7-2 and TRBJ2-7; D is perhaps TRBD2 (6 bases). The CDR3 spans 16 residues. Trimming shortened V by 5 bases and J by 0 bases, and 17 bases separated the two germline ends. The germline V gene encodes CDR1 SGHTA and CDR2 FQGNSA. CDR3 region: CASSPRGTDPSYEQYF. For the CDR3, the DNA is TGTGCCAGCAGCCCGCGAGGGACTGATCCCTCCTACGAGCAGTACTTC.

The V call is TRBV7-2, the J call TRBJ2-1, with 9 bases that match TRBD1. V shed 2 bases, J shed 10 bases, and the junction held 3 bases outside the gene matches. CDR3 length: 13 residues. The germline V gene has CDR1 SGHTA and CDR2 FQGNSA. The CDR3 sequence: CASSLTGGWEQFF. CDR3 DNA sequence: TGTGCCAGCAGCTTAACAGGGGGCTGGGAGCAGTTCTTC. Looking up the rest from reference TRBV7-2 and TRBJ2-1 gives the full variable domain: GAGVSQSPSNKVTEKGKDVELRCDPISGHTALYWYRQSLGQGLEFLIYFQGNSAPDKSGLPSDRFSAERTGGSVSTLTIQRTQQEDSAVYLCASSLTGGWEQFFGPGTRLTVL.

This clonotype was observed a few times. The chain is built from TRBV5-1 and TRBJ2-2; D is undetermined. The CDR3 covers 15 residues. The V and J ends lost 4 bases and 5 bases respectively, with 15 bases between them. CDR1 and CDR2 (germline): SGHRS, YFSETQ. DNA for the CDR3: TGCGCCAGCAGCCTTGGTACAAGTCATACCGGGGAGCTGTTTTTT. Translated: CASSLGTSHTGELFF.

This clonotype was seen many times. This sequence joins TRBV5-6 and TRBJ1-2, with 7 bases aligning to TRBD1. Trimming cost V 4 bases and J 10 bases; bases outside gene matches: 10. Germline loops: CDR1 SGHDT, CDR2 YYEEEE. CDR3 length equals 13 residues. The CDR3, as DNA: TGTGCCAGCAGCCAAGCCGGGACAGACCTCTACACCTTC. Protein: CASSQAGTDLYTF.

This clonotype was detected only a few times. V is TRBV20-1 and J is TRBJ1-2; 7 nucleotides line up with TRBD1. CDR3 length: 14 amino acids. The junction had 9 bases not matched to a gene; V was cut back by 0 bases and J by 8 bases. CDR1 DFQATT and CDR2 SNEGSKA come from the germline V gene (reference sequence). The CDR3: CSARDRGAGGGYTF. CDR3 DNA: TGCAGTGCTAGAGATCGCGGGGCAGGGGGAGGCTACACCTTC.

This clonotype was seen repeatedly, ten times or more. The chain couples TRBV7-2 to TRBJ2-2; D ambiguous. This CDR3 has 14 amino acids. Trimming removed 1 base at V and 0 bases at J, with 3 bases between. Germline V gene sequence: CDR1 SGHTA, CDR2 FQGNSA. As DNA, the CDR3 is TGTGCCAGCAGCTTAGTAACGAACACCGGGGAGCTGTTTTTT. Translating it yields CASSLVTNTGELFF.

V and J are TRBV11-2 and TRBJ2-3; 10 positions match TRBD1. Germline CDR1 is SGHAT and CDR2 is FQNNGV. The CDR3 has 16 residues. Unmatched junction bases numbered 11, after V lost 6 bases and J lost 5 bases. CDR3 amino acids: CASRQPGQGFVDTQYF. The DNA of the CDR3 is TGTGCCAGCAGACAACCGGGACAGGGGTTCGTAGATACGCAGTATTTT.

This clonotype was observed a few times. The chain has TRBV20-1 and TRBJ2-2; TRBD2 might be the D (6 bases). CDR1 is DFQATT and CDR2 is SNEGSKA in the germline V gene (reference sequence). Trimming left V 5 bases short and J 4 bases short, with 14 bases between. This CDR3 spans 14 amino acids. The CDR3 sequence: CSARSGRSTGELFF. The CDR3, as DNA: TGCAGTGCTCGTTCAGGGAGGTCCACCGGGGAGCTGTTTTTT.

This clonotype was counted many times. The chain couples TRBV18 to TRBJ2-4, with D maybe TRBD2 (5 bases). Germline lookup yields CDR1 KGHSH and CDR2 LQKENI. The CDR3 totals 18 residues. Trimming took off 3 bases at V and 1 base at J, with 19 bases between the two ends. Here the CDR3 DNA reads TGTGCCAGCTCACCGGGGAGCGCGCAGGATATGGCCAAAAACATTCAGTACTTC. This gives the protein CASSPGSAQDMAKNIQYF. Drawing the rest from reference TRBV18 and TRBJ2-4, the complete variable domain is NAGVMQNPRHLVRRRGQEARLRCSPMKGHSHVYWYRQLPEEGLKFMVYLQKENIIDESGMPKERFSAEFPKEGPSILRIQQVVRGDSAAYFCASSPGSAQDMAKNIQYFGAGTRLSVL.

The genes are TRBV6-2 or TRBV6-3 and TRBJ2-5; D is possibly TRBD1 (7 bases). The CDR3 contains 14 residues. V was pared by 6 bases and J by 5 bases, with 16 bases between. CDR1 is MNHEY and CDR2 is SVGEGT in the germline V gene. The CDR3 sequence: CASSNQGGVETQYF. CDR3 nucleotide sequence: TGTGCCAGCAGCAACCAGGGGGGTGTCGAGACCCAGTACTTC.

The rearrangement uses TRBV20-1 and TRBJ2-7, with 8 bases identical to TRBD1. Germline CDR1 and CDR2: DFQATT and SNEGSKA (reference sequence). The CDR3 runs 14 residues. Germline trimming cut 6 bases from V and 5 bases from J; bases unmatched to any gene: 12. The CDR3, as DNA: TGCAGTGCATCAGGGGGCCCCTCTTGGAACGAGCAGTACTTC. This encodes CSASGGPSWNEQYF.